The clone carrying this TCR beta chain has a single count. Antigen specificity is unknown. This may be a read error: a much more frequent sequence differs by one nucleotide. The data derive from a study of blood T cells in healthy people across ages. Overall study findings and caveats: There were more naive CD4+ cells and higher diversity in long-lived donors than in aged donors.

The CDR3 loop spans 19 amino acids. In germline, CDR1 is SGDLS, CDR2 YYNGEE. With a J-beta primer mix and a sample-barcoded 5' primer, a second PCR ran 7 to 11 cycles. Each of the cDNA molecules was tagged by a template-switch adaptor with 12 random nucleotides. TCRdb re-analysed the 5' RACE reads in MiXCR, keeping a single row per CDR3 protein. The table shows around 800,000 distinct CDR3 sequences, with less than 60% occurring only once. The clonotype originates from a man older than 75 in good health. The sample consisted of blood. The rearrangement links TRBV9 to TRBJ2-2; TRBD2 matches at 14 bases. The CDR3 DNA is TGTACCAGCAGCGTAACCCCGGGACTAGCGGGAGCGAACACCGGGGAGCTGTTTTTT. Its protein is CTSSVTPGLAGANTGELFF.